The next 10 T cell receptor beta chains were all read from a single sample in a study of vaccination effects on CD4 cells after COVID-19. Antigens of these TCRs are unknown. The assay was immunoSEQ multiplex PCR, and TCRdb's table has in-frame clones only and misses some. The sample includes 50,000 or so clones, 65% to 90% of them seen just once. In the ViraFEST assay, antigen-specific CD4+ clonotypes were identified by expansion after peptide-pool stimulation. The authors isolated CD4+ T cells after about eleven days of culture. The sequenced sample was CD4+ T cells from PBMCs cultured with HCoV-229E spike peptides, obtained before COVID-19 vaccination. Receptors were obtained from a human donor who received a COVID-19 vaccine.

CDR3 in DNA: TGTGCCAGCAGTGCGGCGGGGAGCGGCAATCAGCCCCAGCATTTT. It yields the protein CASSAAGSGNQPQHF. The V gene is TRBV28, the J gene TRBJ1-5; no reliable D call. The V gene's germline CDR1 is MDHEN and CDR2 SYDVKM. Trimming stripped 5 bases from V and 2 bases from J, with 13 bases between. The CDR3 is 15 amino acids.

The CDR3 region has the DNA TGCGCCAGCAGCCAAGGGGACAGGGAGGATTCACCCCTCCACTTT. Its translation is CASSQGDREDSPLHF. The genes are TRBV4-1 and TRBJ1-6, with 9 positions matching TRBD1. Looked up from germline, CDR1 is MGHRA and CDR2 is YSYEKL. V gave up 1 base and J gave up 8 bases; unmatched junction bases: 3. The CDR3 consists of 15 residues.

The rearrangement joins TRBV5-4 to TRBJ2-2; D may be TRBD1 or TRBD2 (5 bases each). The V and J ends lost 5 bases and 3 bases respectively, with 17 bases between them. The CDR3 is made up of 16 amino acids. Germline CDR1 is SGHNT and CDR2 is YYREEE (reference sequence). CDR3 sequence reads: CASRPLGQGDTGELFF. CDR3 nucleotide sequence: TGTGCCAGCAGGCCGCTAGGTCAGGGAGACACCGGGGAGCTGTTTTTT. Looking up the rest from reference TRBV5-4 and TRBJ2-2 gives the full variable domain: ETGVTQSPTHLIKTRGQQVTLRCSSQSGHNTVSWYQQALGQGPQFIFQYYREEENGRGNFPPRFSGLQFPNYSSELNVNALELDDSALYLCASRPLGQGDTGELFFGEGSRLTVL.

V usage is TRBV5-1 and J usage is TRBJ1-4, with a weak D call TRBD1 (5 bases). Per the germline V gene, CDR1 is SGHRS and CDR2 is YFSETQ. Trimming took off 4 bases at V and 7 bases at J, with 17 bases between the two ends. This CDR3 has 15 residues. The CDR3 DNA follows: TGCGCCAGCAGCACGCTGGGGGGAGGTGGTGAAAAACTGTTTTTT. Translation gives CASSTLGGGGEKLFF.

The chain uses TRBV29-1 and TRBJ2-3; D unresolved. This CDR3 region has 16 residues. Trimming removed 1 base from V and 0 bases from J, with 14 bases in between. CDR1 and CDR2 from the germline V gene are SQVTM and ANQGSEA. The CDR3 DNA reads as TGCAGCGTTGAAGGAGCCGCGACCCTGAGCACAGATACGCAGTATTTT. Its protein is CSVEGAATLSTDTQYF.

The chain recombines TRBV27 with TRBJ2-5, with 10 bases identical to TRBD1. The CDR3 is made up of 15 amino acids. V trimming: 6 bases; J trimming: 5 bases; junction bases outside the gene matches: 9. Per germline, CDR1 MNHEY and CDR2 SMNVEV (reference sequence). The chain's CDR3 is CASSRRQGAGETQYF. As DNA, the CDR3 is TGTGCCAGCAGCCGTAGACAGGGGGCCGGGGAGACCCAGTACTTC.

In its sample, this clone was seen a few times. The rearrangement uses TRBV30 and TRBJ1-5; D may be TRBD1 (6 bases). Between the trimmed V and J ends, which lost 0 bases and 6 bases, there was a span of 9 bases. Germline lookup yields CDR1 GTSNPN and CDR2 SVGIG (reference sequence). CDR3 size: 13 residues. Written as DNA, the CDR3 is TGTGCCTGGAGTGTACAGGGAAGTCAGCCCCAGCATTTT. Translated: CAWSVQGSQPQHF.

V gene TRBV3-1 (or the pseudogene TRBV3-2) combines with J gene TRBJ2-1; 8 bases map to TRBD2. V gave up 3 bases and J gave up 4 bases; unmatched junction bases: 5. The CDR3 sequence is 15 residues long. Germline CDR1 LGHDT, CDR2 YNNKEL (reference sequence). The CDR3 bases are TGTGCCAGCAGCCATCTAGCGGGCCTATACAATGAGCAGTTCTTC. As protein: CASSHLAGLYNEQFF.

The DNA of the CDR3 is TGTGCCAGCAGCTTAACCACGGACTCTGGGGCCAACGTCCTGACTTTC. This encodes CASSLTTDSGANVLTF. The genes are TRBV7-3 and TRBJ2-6; D call uncertain. This CDR3 is built from 16 residues. Germline V gene sequence: CDR1 SGHTA, CDR2 FQGTGA. V dropped 0 bases and J dropped 0 bases, with 6 bases sitting between them.

This chain links TRBV6-2 or TRBV6-3 with TRBJ1-2; D not certain. Trimming cost V 5 bases and J 0 bases, with 7 bases left between them. Germline lookup yields CDR1 MNHEY and CDR2 SVGEGT. The CDR3 is 13 amino acids. The DNA for the CDR3 is TGTGCCAGCAGTAGGACTACTAACTATGGCTACACCTTC. Translating gives CASSRTTNYGYTF.